This is a list of T cell receptor beta chains from one sample in a study of cytomegalovirus exposure and HLA in healthy donors. Using immunoSEQ multiplex PCR, the repertoire was profiled, and TCRdb retains in-frame clones only, with some absent. The sample has 150,000 to 200,000 clones, about four fifths seen once. Sequences were obtained from PBMCs. These receptors were taken from a woman aged 45-65 years in good health and CMV-seronegative. Each CDR3 is given with its conserved first and last residue. A D gene is named only where the DNA matches it firmly. Only some rows state a clone size, as once, few, many or a class for expanded clones.

TRBV7-9,-,TRBJ1-1,-,CASSLSALNTEAFF,TGTGCCAGCAGCTTAAGCGCCCTGAACACTGAAGCTTTCTTT
TRBV19,once,TRBJ2-2,-,CASSKGGGPPFRELFF,TGTGCCAGTAGTAAGGGTGGCGGGCCCCCGTTCCGGGAGCTGTTTTTT
TRBV4-3,-,TRBJ1-2,TRBD1,CASSRDRGGGYGYTF,TGCGCCAGCAGCCGAGATCGAGGGGGCGGCTATGGCTACACCTTC
TRBV18,-,TRBJ2-5,-,CAGSPLKGGAEETQYF,TGTGCCGGCTCACCACTTAAAGGGGGGGCTGAAGAGACCCAGTACTTC
TRBV6-1,-,TRBJ2-3,TRBD1,CASSERQGPTDTQYF,TGTGCCAGCAGTGAGAGACAGGGACCCACAGATACGCAGTATTTT
TRBV21-1,-,TRBJ1-4,-,CASSKVGTGLEKLFF,TGTGCCAGCAGCAAAGTCGGAACAGGGCTCGAAAAACTGTTTTTT
TRBV27,once,TRBJ1-2,TRBD1,CASSPHPGQGISGYTF,TGTGCCAGCAGCCCCCATCCGGGACAGGGTATCAGCGGCTACACCTTC
TRBV9,-,TRBJ2-2,-,CASSVATNGELFF,TGTGCCAGCAGCGTAGCCACTAACGGGGAGCTGTTTTTT
TRBV7-9,-,TRBJ1-2,TRBD1,CASSLGTGVSTF,TGTGCCAGCAGCTTGGGGACAGGGGTTTCCACCTTC
TRBV5-1,-,TRBJ2-7,-,CASRDRTTYEQYF,TGCGCCAGCAGGGACAGAACTACCTACGAGCAGTACTTC
TRBV30,-,TRBJ2-4,TRBD1,CAWRGQGADIQYF,TGTGCCTGGAGGGGACAGGGGGCGGACATTCAGTACTTC
TRBV7-9,-,TRBJ1-5,-,CASSLGLVAGVGNQPQHF,TGTGCCAGCAGCTTAGGTTTGGTGGCGGGGGTCGGCAATCAGCCCCAGCATTTT
TRBV9,once,TRBJ1-1,-,CASSVGEGGRGRTEAFF,TGTGCCAGCAGCGTAGGGGAGGGGGGGCGCGGACGGACTGAAGCTTTCTTT
TRBV10-3,-,TRBJ2-3,TRBD2,CAMAKRELDTQYF,TGTGCCATGGCGAAGCGGGAGTTAGATACGCAGTATTTT
TRBV7-2,-,TRBJ2-3,-,CASSLGGAGFTDTQYF,TGTGCCAGCAGCTTAGGCGGCGCAGGGTTCACAGATACGCAGTATTTT
TRBV7-2,-,TRBJ2-1,-,CASGSQAPNEQFF,TGTGCCAGCGGCTCACAGGCCCCCAATGAGCAGTTCTTC
TRBV29-1,-,TRBJ2-5,TRBD1,CSVGGPGGETQYF,TGCAGCGTTGGGGGTCCAGGGGGAGAGACCCAGTACTTC
TRBV27,-,TRBJ2-5,-,CASSRTGGGGETQYF,TGTGCCAGCAGTAGAACAGGGGGCGGGGGGGAGACCCAGTACTTC
TRBV30,-,TRBJ2-1,TRBD1,CAWETGSSYNEQFF,TGTGCCTGGGAGACAGGGAGCTCCTACAATGAGCAGTTCTTC
TRBV28,-,TRBJ2-7,TRBD2,CASSFPLAGVSYEQYF,TGTGCCAGCAGTTTCCCACTAGCGGGAGTGTCCTACGAGCAGTACTTC
TRBV5-8,-,TRBJ2-4,-,CASSWPRDFRYF,TGTGCCAGCAGCTGGCCCCGGGACTTTCGGTACTTC
TRBV5-1,-,TRBJ2-3,TRBD2,CASRGSAGGPDTQYF,TGCGCCAGCAGAGGATCGGCGGGAGGGCCGGATACGCAGTATTTT
TRBV5-4,-,TRBJ2-3,-,CASSKNLAPSTDTQYF,TGTGCCAGCAGCAAGAACCTAGCGCCAAGCACAGATACGCAGTATTTT
TRBV2,-,TRBJ2-1,-,CASSEGANEQFF,TGTGCCAGCAGTGAAGGGGCCAATGAGCAGTTCTTC
TRBV5-4,few,TRBJ1-2,-,CASSTQDRTRGGYTF,TGTGCCAGCAGCACCCAAGACAGGACCCGGGGTGGCTACACCTTC
TRBV7-2,-,TRBJ2-3,-,CASSSYDTQYF,TGTGCCAGCAGCTCCTACGATACGCAGTATTTT
TRBV5-1,-,TRBJ1-2,-,CASSLEGFGQGRIYGYTF,TGCGCCAGCAGCTTGGAAGGGTTCGGCCAGGGGAGAATCTATGGCTACACCTTC
TRBV21-1,-,TRBJ2-1,-,CASSKEEGSGRPYNEQFF,TGTGCCAGCAGCAAAGAGGAGGGTAGCGGGAGGCCATACAATGAGCAGTTCTTC
TRBV7-9,-,TRBJ2-1,-,CSSSLAAGLFNNEQFF,TGTTCCAGCAGCTTAGCGGCGGGGTTATTCAATAATGAGCAGTTCTTC
TRBV13,few,TRBJ1-3,-,CASSPNRGREPGNTIYF,TGTGCCAGCAGCCCGAATAGAGGACGGGAGCCTGGAAACACCATATATTTT
TRBV28,few,TRBJ1-2,-,CASRMWVEYGYTF,TGTGCCAGCCGAATGTGGGTGGAGTATGGCTACACCTTC
TRBV5-1,-,TRBJ1-6,-,CASSSGHTDSPLHF,TGCGCCAGCAGCTCTGGACATACGGATTCACCCCTCCACTTT
TRBV6-4,few,TRBJ2-7,-,CASSRVPTYEQYF,TGTGCCAGCAGTCGGGTCCCGACCTACGAGCAGTACTTC
TRBV4-1,-,TRBJ2-1,-,CASSQHPRGARGNEQFF,TGCGCCAGCAGCCAACACCCCCGCGGAGCCCGAGGCAATGAGCAGTTCTTC
TRBV18,few,TRBJ2-1,TRBD1,CASSPTGGIYNEQFF,TGTGCCAGCTCACCCACAGGGGGGATATACAATGAGCAGTTCTTC
TRBV2,once,TRBJ1-1,-,CASGRGVNTEAFF,TGTGCCAGCGGGCGCGGGGTGAACACTGAAGCTTTCTTT
TRBV30,-,TRBJ1-2,TRBD1,CAWTPEGAAYTF,TGTGCCTGGACGCCGGAGGGGGCTGCCTACACCTTC
TRBV7-2,-,TRBJ2-3,TRBD2,CASGRTSGTDTQYF,TGTGCCAGCGGGAGGACTAGCGGAACAGATACGCAGTATTTT
TRBV4-2,-,TRBJ2-7,TRBD2,CASSQDWTSGRSYEQYF,TGTGCCAGCAGCCAAGATTGGACTAGCGGGAGGTCCTACGAGCAGTACTTC
TRBV1,-,TRBJ2-2,-,CTSSQDTKRAGTGELFF,TGCACCAGCAGCCAAGATACGAAAAGGGCGGGAACCGGGGAGCTGTTTTTT
TRBV25-1,-,TRBJ1-1,-,CASTERGSSEAFF,TGTGCCAGCACCGAACGGGGTTCGTCTGAAGCTTTCTTT
TRBV18,-,TRBJ1-6,-,CASSPSQAGGSFSPLHF,TGTGCCAGCTCACCTTCCCAGGCGGGCGGCTCCTTTTCACCCCTCCACTTT
TRBV7-9,-,TRBJ2-7,TRBD2,CASSQNSGGRDRYEQYF,TGTGCCAGCAGCCAGAACAGCGGGGGAAGGGATCGCTACGAGCAGTACTTC
TRBV6-5,-,TRBJ1-1,-,CASSTSDGGSLEAFF,TGTGCCAGCAGTACATCCGATGGGGGGAGCCTTGAAGCTTTCTTT
TRBV6-5,-,TRBJ2-7,TRBD1,CASRQYRGPYEQYF,TGTGCCAGCAGACAATACAGGGGCCCCTACGAGCAGTACTTC
TRBV18,-,TRBJ2-3,TRBD2,CASSPWAGGPDTQYF,TGTGCCAGCTCACCATGGGCGGGAGGGCCGGATACGCAGTATTTT
TRBV7-9,-,TRBJ1-5,-,CASSQAQNRPQHF,TGTGCCAGCAGTCAGGCCCAGAATCGGCCCCAGCATTTT
TRBV10-3,-,TRBJ1-5,-,CASEQGRGNQPQHF,TGTGCCAGCGAACAGGGAAGGGGAAATCAGCCCCAGCATTTT
TRBV30,-,TRBJ2-7,-,CAWTGRGAPYEQYF,TGTGCCTGGACCGGCAGGGGGGCTCCCTACGAGCAGTACTTC
TRBV7-6,-,TRBJ1-3,-,CASSLNDNGIGNTIYF,TGTGCCAGCAGCTTGAACGACAATGGAATTGGAAACACCATATATTTT
TRBV6-6,-,TRBJ1-5,-,CASSTGNQPQHF,TGTGCCAGCAGTACAGGGAATCAGCCCCAGCATTTT
TRBV4-1,-,TRBJ1-1,-,CASSPTRGGGSYTEAFF,TGCGCCAGCAGCCCCACCCGCGGGGGGGGCTCCTACACTGAAGCTTTCTTT
TRBV4-1,-,TRBJ1-1,-,CASSQEADGRVRAFF,TGCGCCAGCAGCCAAGAGGCGGACGGGAGGGTACGAGCTTTCTTT